This TCR beta chain was captured in a study of blood T cell repertoires in COVID-19. Study information: COVID-19 samples collected from the United States, Italy and Spain covered acute and convalescent phases. From T cells, B-cell-depleted T cells, or PBMCs came the material, which was cDNA or gDNA.

Study processing details: Estimation of nucleated cell counts relied on the amplification of reference gene primers. Sequencing was performed with immunoSEQ multiplex PCR; in TCRdb, only in-frame clones are kept and a portion is missing. V and J calls and clone size follow that table, whereas D and trimming were derived from the DNA. Among roughly 70,000 clones, over 70% were seen once, and the ten largest hold 4% to 5.5%. CDR1 SGHNT and CDR2 YYREEE come from the germline V gene (reference sequence). The CDR3 covers 14 residues. V lost 1 base, J lost 5 bases, and 3 bases stayed unmatched. Sequences were obtained from peripheral blood. V gene TRBV5-4 combines with J gene TRBJ1-1; 9 bases fit TRBD1. The sequence came from a man over 45 with active COVID-19. The CDR3 here is CASSLRQGGTEAFF. CDR3 DNA: TGTGCCAGCAGCTTGAGACAGGGGGGAACTGAAGCTTTCTTT.